These 28 T cell receptor beta chains were all obtained from the same sample, sequenced in a study of radiotherapy plus CTLA-4 blockade in lung cancer. Generated by immunoSEQ multiplex PCR, the TCRdb table keeps only in-frame clones and is missing some. Of some 60,000 clones in the sample, 70% to 80% were seen once. The starting material was peripheral blood, obtained from a patient treated with radiotherapy plus ipilimumab. The origin of the receptors is a human donor with non-small cell lung cancer who had a complete response to radiotherapy plus ipilimumab.

The sample holds one count of this clone. The chain has TRBV10-1 and TRBJ2-5; 8 bases align to TRBD1. The CDR3 sequence is 13 residues long. Germline lookup yields CDR1 WNHNN and CDR2 SYGVQD (reference sequence). With 10 bases clipped from V and 2 bases from J, the junction kept 6 bases outside the gene matches. CDR3 residues: CATWGQVQETQYF. The CDR3 region has the DNA TGCGCCACCTGGGGACAGGTTCAAGAGACCCAGTACTTC.

DNA for the CDR3: TGCGCCAGCAGCCAAGATAGTCGGGGAAGCTCCTACAATGAGCAGTTCTTC. This translates into CASSQDSRGSSYNEQFF. The rearrangement joins TRBV4-3 to TRBJ2-1; D is possibly TRBD2 (5 bases). With 0 bases removed from V and 0 bases from J, the gap between germline ends came to 12 bases. CDR3 size: 17 residues. Germline-derived CDR1 and CDR2 are LGHNA and YSLEER.

This rearrangement joins TRBV10-1 to TRBJ2-3; 10 bases agree with TRBD1. The trim removed 6 bases at V and 5 bases at J, leaving 5 bases unmatched. This CDR3 has 14 amino acids. Germline values: CDR1 WNHNN, CDR2 SYGVQD (reference sequence). The CDR3 loop reads CASSATGGRDTQYF. The CDR3 region has the DNA TGCGCCAGCAGCGCGACAGGGGGCCGAGATACGCAGTATTTT.

V is TRBV29-1 and J is TRBJ1-1; 8 bases line up with TRBD1. Looked up from germline, CDR1 is SQVTM and CDR2 is ANQGSEA. J gave up 2 bases and V 6 bases, and 5 bases lay outside the gene matches. The CDR3 length is 13 residues. The chain's CDR3 is CSVLQGGNTEAFF. Here the CDR3 DNA reads TGCAGCGTACTACAGGGGGGTAACACTGAAGCTTTCTTT. Complete variable domain (other parts from reference TRBV29-1 and TRBJ1-1): SAVISQKPSRDICQRGTSLTIQCQVDSQVTMMFWYRQQPGQSLTLIATANQGSEATYESGFVIDKFPISRPNLTFSTLTVSNMSPEDSSIYLCSVLQGGNTEAFFGQGTRLTVV.

J is TRBJ2-3 and V is TRBV2; 14 nucleotides match TRBD2. V gave up 1 base and J gave up 3 bases; unmatched junction bases: 6. This CDR3 comprises 18 residues. Germline V CDR1 and CDR2: SNHLY, FYNNEI. CDR3 bases: TGTGCCAGCAGTGAAGGGGGGACTAGCGGGGGATATACAGATACGCAGTATTTT. It codes for CASSEGGTSGGYTDTQYF.

As concerns this clone: The same CDR3 is also encoded by other DNA sequences in this sample. This chain joins TRBV5-1 and TRBJ2-1; 9 bases are a match to TRBD2. Trimming took 5 bases from V and 5 from J; bases not matched to a gene: 5. This CDR3 comprises 14 residues. CDR1 SGHRS and CDR2 YFSETQ come from the germline V gene. The CDR3 is CASRAGLAHNEQFF. Here the CDR3 DNA reads TGCGCCAGCAGAGCGGGACTAGCACACAATGAGCAGTTCTTC.

This clone has only a few counts. The genes are TRBV9 and TRBJ2-5; 10 nucleotides agree with TRBD1. Germline V gene lookup returns CDR1 SGDLS and CDR2 YYNGEE. This CDR3 comprises 17 residues. V shed 4 bases, J shed 5 bases, and the junction held 14 bases outside the gene matches. DNA for the CDR3: TGTGCCAGCAGCCTCCGGGACAGGGGTCTAGAGAGGGAGACCCAGTACTTC. Amino acids: CASSLRDRGLERETQYF. Combining the CDR3 with reference TRBV9 and TRBJ2-5 gives the whole variable domain DSGVTQTPKHLITATGQRVTLRCSPRSGDLSVYWYQQSLDQGLQFLIQYYNGEERAKGNILERFSAQQFPDLHSELNLSSLELGDSALYFCASSLRDRGLERETQYFGPGTRLLVL.

The CDR3 sequence is CASSRTSGTTNTGELFF. The CDR3 region has the DNA TGCGCCAGCAGCCGCACGTCCGGGACAACTAACACCGGGGAGCTGTTTTTT. V is TRBV5-1 and J is TRBJ2-2; tentative D call: TRBD1 (6 bases). The CDR3 covers 17 residues. Germline V lookup: CDR1 SGHRS, CDR2 YFSETQ. V was shortened by 4 bases and J by 2 bases, with 18 bases between the two germline ends.

The rearrangement joins TRBV27 to TRBJ1-2; 7 bases align to TRBD1. There are 15 residues in the CDR3. Trimming removed 5 bases from V and 4 bases from J; junction bases left unmatched: 10. Looked up from germline, CDR1 is MNHEY and CDR2 is SMNVEV (reference sequence). CDR3 in amino acids: CASSPRQGIIYGYTF. The CDR3 DNA follows: TGTGCCAGCAGTCCTCGACAGGGAATTATCTATGGCTACACCTTC.

As regards this clone: One junction end disagrees with the germline gene, perhaps due to a read error. J is TRBJ1-1 and V is TRBV30, with unresolved D. There are 10 residues in the CDR3. The germline CDR1 and CDR2 sequences are GTSNPN and SVGIG (reference sequence). The CDR3 protein is CAWSPAVVIF. For the CDR3, the DNA is TGTGCCTGGAGTCCCGCGGTGGTGATCTTT.

The sample holds one count of this clone. The chain employs TRBV2 and TRBJ2-1, with D hard to call. Trimming cost V 1 base and J 11 bases, with 9 bases left between them. This CDR3 spans 12 amino acids. The germline V gene has CDR1 SNHLY and CDR2 FYNNEI. Here the CDR3 DNA reads TGTGCCAGCAGTGAAGAGGCAGGAAAGCAGTTCTTC. This gives the protein CASSEEAGKQFF.

V and J are TRBV27 and TRBJ1-5, with D possibly being TRBD1 (5 bases). The CDR3 covers 17 residues. Germline lookup yields CDR1 MNHEY and CDR2 SMNVEV (reference sequence). V lost 4 bases, J lost 0 bases, and 16 bases lay in between. The CDR3 spells CASSSPAGGNSNQPQHF. DNA for the CDR3: TGTGCCAGCAGTTCCCCAGCGGGGGGGAATAGCAATCAGCCCCAGCATTTT.

The chain recombines TRBV29-1 with TRBJ2-3, with D perhaps TRBD2 (7 bases). The CDR3 is 12 amino acids. Germline loops: CDR1 SQVTM, CDR2 ANQGSEA. V lost 7 bases to trimming and J lost 5 bases, with 13 bases between them. DNA for the CDR3: TGCAGCGGGCGGGGGCCAGGAGATACGCAGTATTTT. It specifies CSGRGPGDTQYF.

The chain combines TRBV9 with TRBJ1-6, with D unclear. The length of the CDR3 is 17 residues. V shed 0 bases and J shed 0 bases, with 10 bases lying between them. The germline V gene encodes CDR1 SGDLS and CDR2 YYNGEE. The CDR3 sequence is CASSVGGGSSYNSPLHF. CDR3 DNA sequence: TGTGCCAGCAGCGTAGGGGGAGGAAGCTCCTATAATTCACCCCTCCACTTT.

V is TRBV6-1 and J is TRBJ1-3, with 9 nucleotides matching TRBD1. V lost 0 bases to trimming and J lost 0 bases; unmatched junction nucleotides: 0. The length of the CDR3 is 16 residues. Germline CDR1 is MNHNS and CDR2 is SASEGT. CDR3 sequence: CASSEATGGSGNTIYF. CDR3 nucleotide sequence: TGTGCCAGCAGTGAAGCGACAGGGGGCTCTGGAAACACCATATATTTT.

The rearrangement links TRBV5-4 to TRBJ1-1, with D possibly TRBD1 on 6 matching bases. This CDR3 is 14 amino acids long. Germline CDR1 is SGHNT and CDR2 is YYREEE (reference sequence). V was trimmed by 4 bases and J by 8 bases, leaving 18 bases between them. In DNA form, the CDR3 reads TGTGCCAGCAGCCCAGACGCGGGGGCCCAAGAAGCTTTCTTT. This codes for CASSPDAGAQEAFF.

This chain links TRBV5-5 with TRBJ1-5, with 9 bases aligning to TRBD1. The CDR3 length is 14 residues. Germline-derived CDR1 and CDR2 are SGHKS and YYEKEE (reference sequence). V shed 3 bases and J 6 bases; nucleotides not matched to a gene: 4. The CDR3 DNA reads as TGTGCCAGCAGCTGGACAGGGGAGGGTCAGCCCCAGCATTTT. This translates into CASSWTGEGQPQHF. The whole variable domain, remainder taken from reference TRBV5-5 and TRBJ1-5, is DAGVTQSPTHLIKTRGQQVTLRCSPISGHKSVSWYQQVLGQGPQFIFQYYEKEERGRGNFPDRFSARQFPNYSSELNVNALLLGDSALYLCASSWTGEGQPQHFGDGTRLSIL.

This clone was counted a few times. The rearrangement uses TRBV7-8 and TRBJ2-3; TRBD1 is a possible D gene (6 bases). With 3 bases removed from V and 4 bases from J, the gap between germline ends came to 11 bases. Per the germline V gene, CDR1 is SGHVS and CDR2 is FQNEAQ. This CDR3 comprises 14 residues. The CDR3 bases are TGTGCCAGCAGCTTTCGTCAGGGGCCAGATACGCAGTATTTT. Its protein is CASSFRQGPDTQYF. Supplemented by reference TRBV7-8 and TRBJ2-3, the full variable domain reads GAGVSQSPRYKVAKRGQDVALRCDPISGHVSLFWYQQALGQGPEFLTYFQNEAQLDKSGLPSDRFFAERPEGSVSTLKIQRTQQEDSAVYLCASSFRQGPDTQYFGPGTRLTVL.

This chain links TRBV6-6 with TRBJ2-3, with 10 bases identical to TRBD2. Germline CDR1 and CDR2: MNHNY and SVGAGI (reference sequence). This CDR3 is 16 amino acids long. V lost 5 bases and J lost 3; bases outside the gene matches: 8. In nucleotides, the CDR3 is TGTGCCAGCAGTACCTTCGTTAGCGGGAGGACAGATACGCAGTATTTT. Protein sequence: CASSTFVSGRTDTQYF.

The chain uses TRBV7-2 and TRBJ2-7; 7 nucleotides agree with TRBD1. This CDR3 region has 14 residues. With V trimmed by 5 bases and J by 7 bases, 11 bases remained unmatched. Germline CDR1 SGHTA, CDR2 FQGNSA. This CDR3 reads CASSPTGRRGEQYF. CDR3 coding DNA: TGTGCCAGCAGCCCGACAGGGAGAAGGGGAGAGCAGTACTTC. Full variable domain (outside the CDR3, taken from reference TRBV7-2 and TRBJ2-7): GAGVSQSPSNKVTEKGKDVELRCDPISGHTALYWYRQSLGQGLEFLIYFQGNSAPDKSGLPSDRFSAERTGGSVSTLTIQRTQQEDSAVYLCASSPTGRRGEQYFGPGTRLTVT.

The rearrangement uses TRBV29-1 and TRBJ2-1; 7 nucleotides agree with TRBD1. Trimming cost V 7 bases and J 9 bases; bases outside gene matches: 15. The CDR3 runs to 14 residues. Germline loops: CDR1 SQVTM, CDR2 ANQGSEA. CDR3 region: CSGRQGTSSSEQFF. CDR3 bases: TGCAGCGGAAGACAGGGCACAAGTTCTAGTGAGCAGTTCTTC.

The chain joins TRBV14 to TRBJ2-7, with 8 bases lining up with TRBD1. The CDR3 is made up of 16 amino acids. CDR1 and CDR2 (germline): SGHDN, FVKESK. Trimming cost V 8 bases and J 0 bases; bases outside gene matches: 12. The CDR3 DNA sequence: TGTGCCAGCGAAACTAAGGCGGGACAGGTCTCCTACGAGCAGTACTTC. Protein product: CASETKAGQVSYEQYF.

A word on this clone: Other DNA sequences of this sample code for an identical CDR3. The V call is TRBV19, the J call TRBJ1-5; TRBD1 matches at 10 bases. V lost 2 bases, J lost 2 bases, and 3 bases stayed unmatched. The CDR3 contains 16 residues. In germline, CDR1 is LNHDA, CDR2 SQIVND (reference sequence). The CDR3 loop reads CASSIRDRGGNQPQHF. In DNA, the CDR3 is TGTGCCAGTAGTATACGGGACAGGGGCGGCAATCAGCCCCAGCATTTT.

The V call is TRBV5-1, the J call TRBJ2-4; D might be TRBD2 (6 bases). The CDR3 is 13 residues long. CDR1 and CDR2 (germline): SGHRS, YFSETQ. Trimming stripped 4 bases from V and 3 bases from J, with 8 bases between. This CDR3 reads CASSPEGKNIQYF. CDR3 coding DNA: TGCGCCAGCAGCCCGGAGGGCAAAAACATTCAGTACTTC.

This clone was seen a few times. The rearrangement joins TRBV5-1 to TRBJ2-7, with D possibly being TRBD2 (5 bases). Trimming took off 0 bases at V and 3 bases at J, with 10 bases between the two ends. Germline lookup yields CDR1 SGHRS and CDR2 YFSETQ. The CDR3 spans 14 residues. The CDR3 here is CASSLEGGGYEQYF. DNA for the CDR3: TGCGCCAGCAGCTTGGAGGGCGGAGGCTACGAGCAGTACTTC.

The V and J genes are TRBV4-1 and TRBJ2-3; 13 bases map to TRBD2. Germline loops: CDR1 MGHRA, CDR2 YSYEKL. The CDR3 contains 16 residues. J gave up 4 bases and V 4 bases, and 5 bases lay outside the gene matches. The CDR3 here is CASSPGLAGSADTQYF. The CDR3 DNA reads TGCGCCAGCAGCCCGGGACTAGCGGGAAGCGCAGATACGCAGTATTTT.

V usage is TRBV6-1 and J usage is TRBJ1-2; TRBD1 aligns across 7 bases. The length of the CDR3 is 13 residues. Germline CDR1 MNHNS, CDR2 SASEGT. J gave up 5 bases and V 2 bases, and 2 bases lay outside the gene matches. The CDR3 sequence is CASSEQTGYGYTF. DNA for the CDR3: TGTGCCAGCAGTGAACAGACAGGGTATGGCTACACCTTC.

V gene TRBV7-6 combines with J gene TRBJ1-2, with D possibly matching TRBD1 (6 bases). In germline, CDR1 is SGHVS, CDR2 FNYEAQ. The V and J ends lost 5 bases and 1 base respectively, with 8 bases between them. The CDR3 has 13 residues. CDR3: CASSRRGNYGYTF. The CDR3 DNA reads TGTGCCAGCAGCCGCAGGGGTAACTATGGCTACACCTTC.